This TCR beta chain was captured in a study of cytomegalovirus exposure and HLA in healthy donors. Whole-study results and caveats: Most likely, a cluster of highly shared sequence variants arose as a sequencing artifact.

PCR amplification relied on 60 Vbeta primers (plus 13 Jbeta primers). Sequencing was performed with immunoSEQ multiplex PCR; in TCRdb, only in-frame clones are kept and a portion is missing. The table includes 90,000 to 150,000 clones, 60% to 80% detected once. To note about this clone: The antigen is unknown.

Germline V gene lookup returns CDR1 SGHDT and CDR2 YYEEEE. Trimming removed 0 bases from V and 0 bases from J, with 13 bases in between. CDR3 length: 17 amino acids. This TCR was recovered from a man in his forties or fifties in good health and CMV-seropositive. The sequenced sample consisted of PBMCs. The rearrangement links TRBV5-6 to TRBJ1-3, with D possibly being TRBD1 (6 bases). CDR3 sequence (DNA): TGTGCCAGCAGCTTGGGGGCTACAGGGAGCTCTGGAAACACCATATATTTT. Its protein product is CASSLGATGSSGNTIYF.